Listed below are T cell receptor beta chains from one sample, sequenced in a study of patients and donors after allogeneic stem cell transplantation. TCRdb re-called the RT-PCR reads with MiXCR, one entry per CDR3 protein. The table records fewer than 95,000 distinct CDR3 sequences, around 5% of them present only once. Material for sequencing was blood, either unsorted or a sorted T cell fraction (not recorded which). The source of these receptors is a human donor who was either an allogeneic HSCT recipient or a stem cell or donor lymphocyte infusion donor (not recorded which). It is not recorded whose cells these are; they may come from a transplant donor. Each CDR3 is given with its conserved first and last residue. A D gene is named only where the DNA matches it firmly. Clone sizes are given selectively: once, few, many, or a class where the clone is expanded.

len	v_gene	abundance	d_gene	j_gene	CDR3nt	CDR3aa
13	TRBV10-3	many	NA	TRBJ1-2	TGTGCCATCAGTGAGAAGGGGGGCTATGGCTACACCTTC	CAISEKGGYGYTF
12	TRBV5-1	NA	NA	TRBJ2-2	TGCGCCAGCAGCCAGGACGTCGGGGAGCTGTTTTTT	CASSQDVGELFF
11	TRBV28	many	NA	TRBJ2-1	TGTGCCAGCAGTTCCAACTTTGAGCAGTTCTTC	CASSSNFEQFF
14	TRBV28	many	NA	TRBJ2-1	TGTGCCAGCAACTCGGCAGTGTCCTACAATGAGCAGTTCTTC	CASNSAVSYNEQFF
17	TRBV5-5	few	NA	TRBJ2-3	TGTGCCAGCAGCTTCGCTCCGACAGCGGCGGGCACAGATACGCAGTATTTT	CASSFAPTAAGTDTQYF
13	TRBV29-1	many	NA	TRBJ2-5	TGCAGCGTAGGCGGCGGTTCCCAGGAGACCCAGTACTTC	CSVGGGSQETQYF
15	TRBV19	NA	NA	TRBJ1-2	TGTGCCAGTAGTACGGGCCCGGGGGGCGTCTATGGCTACACCTTC	CASSTGPGGVYGYTF
17	TRBV9	few	NA	TRBJ2-1	TGTGCCAGCAGCGTAGGGGAGGGGGGACGAGCCTACAATGAGCAGTTCTTC	CASSVGEGGRAYNEQFF
18	TRBV4-2	many	NA	TRBJ1-5	TGTGCCAGCAGCCAAGAAGAAGGACGGAGAGCCAGCAATCAGCCCCAGCATTTT	CASSQEEGRRASNQPQHF
13	TRBV19	NA	NA	TRBJ2-5	TGTGCCAGTTCTCGGGCTGACGGAGAGACCCAGTACTTC	CASSRADGETQYF
18	TRBV11-1	many	TRBD1	TRBJ1-3	TGTGCCAGCAGCTTAGCGTACAGGGGGTTAAACTCTGGAAACACCATATATTTT	CASSLAYRGLNSGNTIYF
14	TRBV19	NA	TRBD2	TRBJ2-5	TGTGCCAGTAGTATTTCTAGCGGGGGAGAGACCCAGTACTTC	CASSISSGGETQYF
16	TRBV4-1	many	NA	TRBJ2-7	TGCGCCAGCAGCCTGGCCGCTGCCCTGGGCGTGTACGAGCAGTACTTC	CASSLAAALGVYEQYF
13	TRBV10-1	many	NA	TRBJ2-5	TGCGCCAGCAGTGACTTGGGGAAGGAGACCCAGTACTTC	CASSDLGKETQYF
14	TRBV5-1	many	TRBD1	TRBJ2-3	TGCGCCAGCAGCCGGGACAGGGTCACAGATACGCAGTATTTT	CASSRDRVTDTQYF
13	TRBV19	NA	TRBD1	TRBJ2-4	TGTGCCAGTAGTATAGGGGGACAGAACATTCAGTACTTC	CASSIGGQNIQYF
12	TRBV29-1	many	NA	TRBJ2-3	TGCAGCGTTGGGCCCTCCACAGATACGCAGTATTTT	CSVGPSTDTQYF
15	TRBV20-1	few	TRBD2	TRBJ2-5	TGCAGTCCACGGACTAGCGGGGGCCCCGGGGAGACCCAGTACTTC	CSPRTSGGPGETQYF
12	TRBV12-3/TRBV12-4	many	NA	TRBJ1-1	TGTGCCACCGGGCGGGGGGTCACTGAAGCTTTCTTT	CATGRGVTEAFF
14	TRBV6-1	many	NA	TRBJ2-1	TGTGCCAGCAGCCCGGGACCATTTTACAATGAGCAGTTCTTC	CASSPGPFYNEQFF